Sequencing of this T cell receptor (beta chain) was carried out in a study of identifying expanded T cells in peripheral blood. The table came from immunoSEQ multiplex PCR; TCRdb's copy has only in-frame clones and leaves some out. The data hold tens of thousands of clones, with over 80% observed a single time. During the collection period, no donor immune events like infections were recorded. V lost 8 bases and J lost 2; bases outside the gene matches: 7. This CDR3 is built from 15 residues. Germline V gene lookup returns CDR1 MNHEY and CDR2 SMNVEV (reference sequence). Study results and caveats: Differentially abundant clones: roughly 1.3 between replicates, 16.4 at around 2 weeks, more than 18 at four. Variance in clone template counts between approximately 2-week samples significantly increased with total template count across all healthy donors.

About this clone: Its antigen is not known.

Specimen: blood. The rearrangement uses TRBV27 and TRBJ2-2, with TRBD1 identical over 8 bases. The receptor was isolated from a person aged 18-69 years in good health. CDR3: CASRRPGGNTGELFF. DNA for the CDR3: TGTGCCAGCCGAAGGCCAGGGGGCAACACCGGGGAGCTGTTTTTT.